Listed here are 22 T cell receptor beta chains from one sample, sequenced in a study of tumor-infiltrating lymphocytes in primary liver carcinoma. Extraction also yielded germline DNA, while blood RNA was obtained from unsorted whole blood. Total RNA amounting to around 530 ng was the source from which TCR beta cDNA was made with a constant-region primer. Researchers made the TCR beta libraries by running three nested multiplex PCR rounds with slightly modified ARM-PCR. Use of TRBV1-TRBV30 forward primers with a C-beta reverse primer characterized the first two PCR rounds, which lasted around 9 cycles each. One entry per CDR3 protein, called by TCRdb with MiXCR from the multiplex PCR reads. The table lists over 250,000 distinct CDR3 sequences, 50% to 75% of them singletons. Specimen: peripheral blood. The receptors derive from a woman under 40 with primary liver carcinoma and hepatitis B virus infection.

The rearrangement links TRBV11-2 to TRBJ2-7; D is ambiguous. The CDR3 extends over 15 amino acids. In germline, CDR1 is SGHAT, CDR2 FQNNGV. V lost 4 bases and J 2 bases, leaving 15 bases between the germline ends. The CDR3 region has the DNA TGTGCCAGCAGCTCGGCGGCCACGGATGCCTACGAGCAGTACTTC. It is translated as CASSSAATDAYEQYF.

At least ten counts were recorded for this clonotype. This chain connects TRBV12-3 or TRBV12-4 to TRBJ2-5; 9 nucleotides match TRBD1. V gave up 5 bases and J gave up 3 bases; unmatched junction bases: 7. This CDR3 comprises 15 residues. CDR3 residues: CASSPSGTGKETQYF. CDR3 DNA sequence: TGTGCCAGCAGTCCCAGCGGGACAGGGAAAGAGACCCAGTACTTC.

This clonotype was counted between two and nine times. This sequence joins TRBV4-1 and TRBJ2-7; 10 bases map to TRBD2. With V trimmed by 0 bases and J by 7 bases, 9 bases remained unmatched. The CDR3 runs to 16 residues. Germline lookup yields CDR1 MGHRA and CDR2 YSYEKL. In DNA form, the CDR3 reads TGCGCCAGCAGCCAAGATCCCCTAGCGGGAGCTTATGAGCAGTACTTC. Its protein product is CASSQDPLAGAYEQYF.

Details on this clonotype: A much larger clone differs from this one at a single base, so this may be a read error. V is TRBV13 and J is TRBJ2-7, with D possibly matching TRBD2 (6 bases). The CDR3 is 12 amino acids. Germline CDR1 reads PRHDT; CDR2 reads FYEKMQ (reference sequence). The CDR3, as DNA: TGTGCCAGCAGCTGGGGACTCTCCGAGCACTACTTC. This encodes CASSWGLSEHYF.

The chain links TRBV7-9 to TRBJ2-7; 12 positions match TRBD2. The CDR3 totals 17 residues. After removal of 1 base from V and 1 base from J, the junction contained 5 bases not matched to a gene. Looked up from germline, CDR1 is SEHNR and CDR2 is FQNEAQ (reference sequence). The CDR3 here is CASSLGLAGDPSYEQYF. Here the CDR3 DNA reads TGTGCCAGCAGCTTAGGACTAGCGGGAGACCCTTCCTACGAGCAGTACTTC.

Note on this clonotype: With a much larger clone just one base away, this may be a read error. This rearrangement joins TRBV4-1 to TRBJ2-7; TRBD1 agrees at 9 bases. J was trimmed by 6 bases and V by 4 bases; bases with no gene match: 13. Germline loops: CDR1 MGHRA, CDR2 YSYEKL. The CDR3 has 16 amino acids. The CDR3 here is CASSRDKSGQGSEQYF. CDR3 bases: TGCGCCAGCAGCCGAGATAAGTCGGGACAGGGTAGCGAGCAGTACTTC.

A note on this clonotype: At one boundary the junction diverges from the germline segment, which might be a read error. The V and J genes are TRBV7-9 and TRBJ2-1; 9 bases are a match to TRBD1. Germline CDR1 and CDR2: SEHNR and FQNEAQ (reference sequence). The CDR3 loop spans 18 amino acids. CDR3 nucleotide sequence: TGTGTCAGCAGCACGGACAGGGGAAACCATCCCTCCTACAATGAGCAGTTCTTC. Its protein product is CVSSTDRGNHPSYNEQFF.

As regards this clonotype: Compared with germline, one end of the junction differs, possibly owing to a read error. The V and J genes are TRBV6-6 and TRBJ2-1; D unresolved. Germline assignment: CDR1 MNHNY and CDR2 SVGAGI (reference sequence). The CDR3 is made up of 12 amino acids. CDR3: CGSSSVGREQFF. As DNA, the CDR3 is TGTGGCAGCAGTTCGGTTGGGCGGGAGCAGTTCTTC.

About this clonotype: One end of the junction fails to match germline, which may point to a read error. V is TRBV29-1 and J is TRBJ2-1; tentative D call: TRBD2 (5 bases). The CDR3 sequence is 13 residues long. Germline CDR1 reads SQVTM; CDR2 reads ANQGSEA. The CDR3 region has the DNA TGTAGCGTTGAGAACTCGATAAGCGATGAGCAGTTCTTC. The encoded protein is CSVENSISDEQFF.

On this clonotype: This could be a read error, since a much larger clone is one nucleotide away. The chain employs TRBV10-3 and TRBJ2-1; TRBD2 agrees at 9 bases. The trim removed 11 bases at V and 8 bases at J, leaving 4 bases unmatched. The CDR3 contains 11 residues. CDR1 and CDR2 from the germline V gene are ENHRY and SYGVKD. CDR3 DNA: TGTGCCGCAGGCGGGAGGGATGAGCAGTTCTTC. Amino acid sequence: CAAGGRDEQFF.

In the case of this clonotype: This may be a read error, as it is one base from a much larger clone. The final CDR3 position lacks the conserved phenylalanine or tryptophan, pointing to a likely read error. This chain links TRBV12-3 or TRBV12-4 with TRBJ1-2; 7 nucleotides agree with TRBD1. The CDR3 extends over 16 amino acids. The junction had 9 bases not matched to a gene; V was cut back by 1 base and J by 4 bases. The CDR3 protein is CASSLVPTTGTYGYTI. The CDR3 DNA sequence: TGTGCCAGCAGTTTAGTCCCAACGACAGGGACCTATGGCTACACCATC.

This clonotype was detected a few times. This rearrangement joins TRBV6-6 to TRBJ2-7; 8 nucleotides agree with TRBD2. CDR3 length: 14 amino acids. Trimming at V came to 4 bases and at J to 4 bases, leaving 6 bases not matched to a gene. Germline V gene lookup returns CDR1 MNHNY and CDR2 SVGAGI (reference sequence). CDR3 residues: CASSSAGGRYEQYF. CDR3 nucleotides: TGTGCCAGCAGTTCGGCGGGAGGAAGGTACGAGCAGTACTTC.

This clonotype has only a few counts. V and J are TRBV4-2 and TRBJ2-7, with D perhaps matching TRBD1 or TRBD2 (5 bases each). The germline V and J ends were trimmed by 0 bases and 2 bases, with 14 bases remaining between them. Germline V gene lookup returns CDR1 LGHNA and CDR2 YNFKEQ. This CDR3 is 16 amino acids long. The CDR3 region is CASSQDLSGTAYEQYF. The CDR3 nucleotides are TGTGCCAGCAGCCAAGATCTCTCTGGGACGGCCTACGAGCAGTACTTC.

As regards this clonotype: One junction end disagrees with the germline gene, perhaps due to a read error. V gene TRBV5-5 combines with J gene TRBJ1-1; the D is unclear. Germline CDR1 and CDR2: SGHKS and YYEKEE (reference sequence). The CDR3 covers 13 residues. The CDR3 region is CASKRKGNTEAFF. The DNA of the CDR3 is TGCGCCAGCAAAAGGAAGGGGAACACTGAAGCTTTCTTT. The entire variable domain, with the rest obtained from reference TRBV5-5 and TRBJ1-1, is as follows: DAGVTQSPTHLIKTRGQQVTLRCSPISGHKSVSWYQQVLGQGPQFIFQYYEKEERGRGNFPDRFSARQFPNYSSELNVNALLLGDSALYLCASKRKGNTEAFFGQGTRLTVV.

Comments on this clonotype: Germline and junction disagree at one end, which may indicate a read error. This chain uses TRBV7-9 with TRBJ2-2; D is possibly TRBD1 (5 bases). CDR3 length equals 16 residues. Per germline, CDR1 SEHNR and CDR2 FQNEAQ (reference sequence). In nucleotides, the CDR3 is TGTGCCAGCAGTTTAGTCGACAGCCTCGACACCGGGGAGCTGTTTTTT. It yields the protein CASSLVDSLDTGELFF.

In this sample, this clonotype turned up a few times. J is TRBJ2-5 and V is TRBV20-1, with 8 nucleotides matching TRBD1. The CDR3 is made up of 15 amino acids. Per germline, CDR1 DFQATT and CDR2 SNEGSKA (reference sequence). V gave up 3 bases and J gave up 5 bases; unmatched junction bases: 11. The CDR3 spells CSASTNWGQVETQYF. The CDR3 DNA reads TGCAGTGCTAGTACTAATTGGGGACAGGTGGAGACCCAGTACTTC.

At least ten counts were recorded for this clonotype. The rearrangement uses TRBV6-6 and TRBJ2-6; D not certain. Germline loops: CDR1 MNHNY, CDR2 SVGAGI (reference sequence). Trimming took 10 bases from V and 0 from J, leaving 10 bases between them. CDR3 length equals 14 residues. DNA of the CDR3: TGTGCCACCATCGTAAGCTCTGGGGCCAACGTCCTGACTTTC. It is translated as CATIVSSGANVLTF.

The chain carries TRBV5-1 and TRBJ2-3; D not resolved. Germline CDR1 is SGHRS and CDR2 is YFSETQ. V was pared by 5 bases and J by 5 bases, with 18 bases between. This CDR3 comprises 15 residues. CDR3 protein: CASSPTGRVIDTQYF. The DNA for the CDR3 is TGCGCCAGCAGTCCGACTGGGCGAGTAATAGATACGCAGTATTTT. The full variable domain, in which reference TRBV5-1 and TRBJ2-3 provide the parts outside the CDR3, is KAGVTQTPRYLIKTRGQQVTLSCSPISGHRSVSWYQQTPGQGLQFLFEYFSETQRNKGNFPGRFSGRQFSNSRSEMNVSTLELGDSALYLCASSPTGRVIDTQYFGPGTRLTVL.

Points on this clonotype: A junction boundary mismatches the germline segment, possibly from a read error. This chain links TRBV6-5 with TRBJ1-1, with TRBD1 matching 8 bases. Germline V gene data show CDR1 as MNHEY and CDR2 as SVGAGI. The CDR3 extends over 17 amino acids. CDR3 DNA sequence: TGTGCCAGCAGTTACGGGACAGGTAGGGAGATGAACGCTGAAGCTTTCTTT. It yields the protein CASSYGTGREMNAEAFF.

This rearrangement joins TRBV12-3 or TRBV12-4 to TRBJ1-1; TRBD1 matches 7 bases. Unmatched junction bases numbered 3, after V lost 1 base and J lost 1 base. The CDR3 sequence is 15 residues long. The chain's CDR3 is CASSLGQGGNTEAFF. CDR3 sequence (DNA): TGTGCCAGCAGTTTAGGACAGGGAGGGAACACTGAAGCTTTCTTT.

This clonotype showed up just a few times. The gene calls are TRBV4-3 and TRBJ2-7; TRBD1 matches at 7 bases. V shed 1 base, J shed 4 bases, and the junction held 7 bases outside the gene matches. Germline CDR1 LGHNA, CDR2 YSLEER. CDR3 length equals 15 residues. For the CDR3, the DNA is TGCGCCAGCAGCCAAGGCATAGGGGGCGGGTACGAGCAGTACTTC. Protein product: CASSQGIGGGYEQYF.

This clonotype was recorded only once. This may come from a read error, since a much larger clone is one base off. The gene calls are TRBV11-3 and TRBJ2-2, with D possibly being TRBD1 or TRBD2 (5 bases each). This CDR3 is 16 amino acids long. Per the germline V gene, CDR1 is SGHNT and CDR2 is YENEEA. Here the CDR3 DNA reads TGTGTCAGCAGCCCAAAGCGGACAAGGAAACCCGGGGAGCTGTTTTTT. Encoded protein: CVSSPKRTRKPGELFF.